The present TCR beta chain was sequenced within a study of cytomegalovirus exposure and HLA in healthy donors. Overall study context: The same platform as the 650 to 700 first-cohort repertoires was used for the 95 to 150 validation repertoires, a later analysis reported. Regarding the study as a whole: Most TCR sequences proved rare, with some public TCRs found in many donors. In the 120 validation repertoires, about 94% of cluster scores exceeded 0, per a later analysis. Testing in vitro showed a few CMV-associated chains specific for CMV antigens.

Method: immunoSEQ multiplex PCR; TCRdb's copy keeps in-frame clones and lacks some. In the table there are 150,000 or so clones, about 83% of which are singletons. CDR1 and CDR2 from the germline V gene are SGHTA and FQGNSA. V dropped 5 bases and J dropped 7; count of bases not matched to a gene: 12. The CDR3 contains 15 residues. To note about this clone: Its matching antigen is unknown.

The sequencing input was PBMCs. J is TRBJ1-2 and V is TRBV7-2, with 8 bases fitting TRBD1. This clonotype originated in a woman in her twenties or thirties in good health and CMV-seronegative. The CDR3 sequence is CASSQGQGFSGGYTF. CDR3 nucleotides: TGTGCCAGCAGCCAAGGACAGGGATTCTCGGGTGGCTACACCTTC.